A single sample is the source of the 18 T cell receptor beta chains below, sequenced in a study of T cell responses to AZD1222 COVID-19 vaccine (dated by TCRdb to the early 2020s). This sample's time point label indicates: baseline before first vaccination. The library relied on the immunoSEQ multiplex PCR assay. TCRdb mirrors the immuneACCESS table, restricted to in-frame sequences. Some clones are absent from its copies; in checked studies, under half trace to an unresolved V gene, and the reason for the others is unknown. The sample includes roughly 42,000 clones, with around three quarters observed a single time. Around 3.6% of the sample is in the top ten clones. The starting material was peripheral blood, obtained on day 0 of AZD1222 vaccination. These receptors were obtained from an adult in good health.

Only a few counts were recorded for this clone. The chain carries TRBV6-4 and TRBJ1-1; D is unresolved. This CDR3 has 10 residues. With 0 bases removed from V and 11 bases from J, the gap between germline ends came to 4 bases. Germline CDR1 is MRHNA and CDR2 is SNTAGT. The CDR3 DNA follows: TGTGCCAGCAGTGACTCAGGGGCTTTCTTT. As protein: CASSDSGAFF.

This sequence joins TRBV5-1 and TRBJ2-7; D possibly corresponds to TRBD1 (7 bases). Looked up from germline, CDR1 is SGHRS and CDR2 is YFSETQ. V was shortened by 6 bases and J by 2 bases, with 15 bases between the two germline ends. The CDR3 sequence is 14 residues long. The CDR3 nucleotides read TGCGCCAGCAAATACCAGGGGGGACCCTACGAGCAGTACTTC. Protein: CASKYQGGPYEQYF.

This clone was recorded a few times. The J gene is TRBJ1-5, the V gene TRBV7-2; no definite D call. Germline V gives CDR1 SGHTA, CDR2 FQGNSA. Trimming removed 1 base at V and 2 bases at J, with 3 bases between. The CDR3 has 13 amino acids. The CDR3 nucleotides are TGTGCCAGCAGCTTAGATGGCAATCAGCCCCAGCATTTT. Translating it yields CASSLDGNQPQHF.

The CDR3 DNA reads TGTGCCACCAGTCCAGACAGGGGATACAATTCACCCCTCCACTTT. Amino acids: CATSPDRGYNSPLHF. This chain connects TRBV15 to TRBJ1-6; 8 positions match TRBD1. Germline V gene data show CDR1 as LNHNV and CDR2 as YYDKDF (reference sequence). This CDR3 contains 15 residues. V shed 6 bases, J shed 7 bases, and the junction held 8 bases outside the gene matches.

The genes are TRBV6-5 and TRBJ1-5, with D possibly TRBD1 on 6 matching bases. The CDR3 length is 13 residues. Trimming removed 7 bases at V and 7 bases at J, with 14 bases between. CDR1 and CDR2 from the germline V gene are MNHEY and SVGAGI. CDR3 protein: CASMRGRDQPQHF. CDR3 nucleotides: TGTGCCAGCATGAGGGGGAGGGACCAGCCCCAGCATTTT.

This clone has only a few counts. The genes are TRBV6-2 or TRBV6-3 and TRBJ1-1, with TRBD1 identical over 9 bases. The germline CDR1 and CDR2 sequences are MNHEY and SVGEGT. V lost 4 bases and J lost 0; bases outside the gene matches: 6. The CDR3 totals 16 residues. CDR3 region: CASSFDRGKLNTEAFF. CDR3 sequence (DNA): TGTGCCAGCAGTTTCGACAGGGGGAAGTTGAACACTGAAGCTTTCTTT.

This chain joins TRBV29-1 and TRBJ2-5; D perhaps matches TRBD1 (5 bases). V was clipped by 4 bases and J by 7 bases, with 13 bases between them. The CDR3 covers 12 residues. Germline V lookup: CDR1 SQVTM, CDR2 ANQGSEA. This CDR3 is CSVVPDTGTQYF. The CDR3 DNA reads as TGCAGCGTTGTGCCGGACACTGGGACCCAGTACTTC.

V gene TRBV4-2 combines with J gene TRBJ1-4; a possible D gene is TRBD1 (5 bases). Germline V gene sequence: CDR1 LGHNA, CDR2 YNFKEQ. This CDR3 has 13 amino acids. V lost 1 base to trimming and J lost 8 bases, with 8 bases between them. The CDR3 DNA reads as TGTGCCAGCAGCCAAGCACAGGCAGAAAAACTGTTTTTT. Protein sequence: CASSQAQAEKLFF.

J is TRBJ2-2 and V is TRBV7-2; D call uncertain. With 1 base removed from V and 7 bases from J, the gap between germline ends came to 4 bases. CDR3 length: 12 residues. Germline V gene data show CDR1 as SGHTA and CDR2 as FQGNSA. CDR3 region: CASSLGYGELFF. Written as DNA, the CDR3 is TGTGCCAGCAGCTTAGGGTACGGGGAGCTGTTTTTT.

The V call is TRBV7-2, the J call TRBJ2-2; D call uncertain. The length of the CDR3 is 16 residues. In germline, CDR1 is SGHTA, CDR2 FQGNSA. Trimming cost V 1 base and J 5 bases, with 14 bases left between them. The CDR3 region is CASSLGQAVTTGELFF. The CDR3, as DNA: TGTGCCAGCAGCTTAGGTCAGGCGGTAACAACCGGGGAGCTGTTTTTT.

This clone was picked up one time. V is TRBV4-2 and J is TRBJ2-1; 7 bases map to TRBD2. V lost 1 base to trimming and J lost 7 bases; unmatched junction nucleotides: 4. The CDR3 has 14 amino acids. The germline gives CDR1 LGHNA, CDR2 YNFKEQ. The CDR3 bases are TGTGCCAGCAGCCAAGGGGACTACATAAATGAGCAGTTCTTC. Protein product: CASSQGDYINEQFF.

J is TRBJ2-3 and V is TRBV10-2; tentatively, D is TRBD1 (6 bases). Trimming took off 8 bases at V and 4 bases at J, with 10 bases between the two ends. Germline CDR1 WSHSY, CDR2 SAAADI. CDR3 size: 12 residues. DNA for the CDR3: TGCGCCAGCGCGGACAGCTCAGATACGCAGTATTTT. This codes for CASADSSDTQYF.

The gene calls are TRBV6-1 and TRBJ1-2, with 9 bases fitting TRBD1. V lost 2 bases and J lost 6; bases outside the gene matches: 10. Germline values: CDR1 MNHNS, CDR2 SASEGT. The CDR3 contains 16 residues. DNA for the CDR3: TGTGCCAGCAGTGAACACTACAGGGGGCAGTCCGATGGCTACACCTTC. It is translated as CASSEHYRGQSDGYTF.

The chain combines TRBV28 with TRBJ1-3; 8 bases map to TRBD1. The trim removed 3 bases at V and 0 bases at J, leaving 10 bases unmatched. In germline, CDR1 is MDHEN, CDR2 SYDVKM. This CDR3 is 18 amino acids long. The CDR3 sequence is CASSLDLGQVYSGNTIYF. The CDR3 nucleotides read TGTGCCAGCAGTTTGGACCTGGGACAGGTCTACTCTGGAAACACCATATATTTT. Full variable domain (remainder filled in from reference TRBV28 and TRBJ1-3): DVKVTQSSRYLVKRTGEKVFLECVQDMDHENMFWYRQDPGLGLRLIYFSYDVKMKEKGDIPEGYSVSREKKERFSLILESASTNQTSMYLCASSLDLGQVYSGNTIYFGEGSWLTVV.

The gene calls are TRBV7-6 and TRBJ1-5; possible D gene TRBD1, 6 bases. Germline loops: CDR1 SGHVS, CDR2 FNYEAQ. CDR3 length: 16 residues. V lost 1 base, J lost 7 bases, and 17 bases lay in between. CDR3 amino acids: CASSLEGRGRGQPQHF. The CDR3 DNA reads TGTGCCAGCAGCTTAGAGGGCCGGGGGCGAGGGCAGCCCCAGCATTTT.

This clone showed up just once. The chain links TRBV5-4 to TRBJ2-7; tentative D call: TRBD1 (5 bases). Germline V gene data show CDR1 as SGHNT and CDR2 as YYREEE (reference sequence). This CDR3 spans 15 amino acids. Trimming left V 0 bases short and J 0 bases short, with 10 bases between. The CDR3 region is CASSLDRISSYEQYF. CDR3 DNA: TGTGCCAGCAGCTTGGACAGGATCAGCTCCTACGAGCAGTACTTC.

The chain recombines TRBV7-9 with TRBJ1-4, with D uncertain. The V end lost 2 bases, the J end lost 7 bases, and 5 bases lay between the germline ends. The CDR3 has 12 residues. Per germline, CDR1 SEHNR and CDR2 FQNEAQ (reference sequence). The CDR3 region is CASSLKAEKLFF. CDR3 in DNA: TGTGCCAGCAGCTTAAAGGCTGAAAAACTGTTTTTT.

The rearrangement uses TRBV7-8 and TRBJ2-1, with D perhaps TRBD2 (6 bases). The CDR3 consists of 14 residues. Germline V lookup: CDR1 SGHVS, CDR2 FQNEAQ. Trimming shortened V by 5 bases and J by 5 bases, and 13 bases separated the two germline ends. This chain's CDR3 is CASSGPGGDNEQFF. CDR3 nucleotides: TGTGCCAGCAGCGGACCCGGAGGGGACAATGAGCAGTTCTTC.